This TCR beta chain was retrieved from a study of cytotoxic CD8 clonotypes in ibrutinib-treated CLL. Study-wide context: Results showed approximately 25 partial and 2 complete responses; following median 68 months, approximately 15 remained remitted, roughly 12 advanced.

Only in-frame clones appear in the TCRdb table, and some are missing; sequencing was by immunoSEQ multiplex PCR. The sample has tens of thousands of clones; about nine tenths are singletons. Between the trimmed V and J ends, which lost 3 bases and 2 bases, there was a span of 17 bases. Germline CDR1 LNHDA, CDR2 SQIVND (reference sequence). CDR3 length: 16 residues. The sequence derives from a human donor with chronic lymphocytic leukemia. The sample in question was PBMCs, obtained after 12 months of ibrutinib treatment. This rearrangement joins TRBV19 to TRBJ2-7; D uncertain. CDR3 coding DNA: TGTGCCAGTAGTATGCTTCCGGGTAGGTTACCCTACGAGCAGTACTTC. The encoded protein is CASSMLPGRLPYEQYF.